This record covers a single T cell receptor beta chain. Its antigen is undetermined. Sequencing ends 3 residues short of the CDR3 end; the germline J gene provides the rest. These data come from a study of T cells in women clearing cervical HPV infection. Overall study: No precancer developed; the control's incident HPV16 infection cleared within 12 months. HLA type could not be excluded as a confounder.

Study-level findings and limits: CIN3+ cases had significantly higher TCR repertoire richness than controls, but evenness did not differ. Timing of associations relative to infection is unclear; T-cell subsets were not isolated.

Assay: immunoSEQ multiplex PCR; the TCRdb copy retains only in-frame clones and omits some. The table gives tens of thousands of clones; the top ten clones make up roughly 11% of it. With V trimmed by 5 bases and J by 5 bases, 2 bases remained unmatched. Germline CDR1 SQVTM, CDR2 ANQGSEA. This CDR3 has 12 residues. Material: blood buffy coat. The chain joins TRBV29-1 to TRBJ2-3, with TRBD1 matching 9 bases. This clonotype was obtained from a woman aged 18 to 75 with a cervical HPV16 infection that either progressed to CIN3+ or cleared (not recorded which). CDR3 residues: CSVPGQGDTQYF. The sequenced CDR3 bases are TGCAGCGTTCCGGGACAGGGAGATACG.